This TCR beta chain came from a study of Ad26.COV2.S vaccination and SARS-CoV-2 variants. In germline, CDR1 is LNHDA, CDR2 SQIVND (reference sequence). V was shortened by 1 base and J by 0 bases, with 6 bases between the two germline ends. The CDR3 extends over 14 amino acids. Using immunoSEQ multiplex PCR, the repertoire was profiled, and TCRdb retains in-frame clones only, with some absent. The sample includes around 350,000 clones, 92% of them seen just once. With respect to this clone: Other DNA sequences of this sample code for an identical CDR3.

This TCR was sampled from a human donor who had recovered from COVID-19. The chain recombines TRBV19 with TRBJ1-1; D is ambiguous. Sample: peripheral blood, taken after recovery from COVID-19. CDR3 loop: CASSIGGMNTEAFF. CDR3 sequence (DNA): TGTGCCAGTAGTATAGGCGGTATGAACACTGAAGCTTTCTTT.